Described below is a single TCR beta chain sequence and its context. The antigen remains unidentified. Germline V gene data show CDR1 as LGHDT and CDR2 as YNNKEL (reference sequence). The CDR3 consists of 15 residues. Every TCR library used roughly 3,200 ng of total RNA. UMIs containing a 6-nucleotide sample barcode were added via template switching. TCRdb reprocessed the 5' RACE reads, keeping one entry per CDR3 protein, no DNA. The sample data list approximately 420,000 distinct CDR3 sequences. The data stem from a study of monozygotic twins with inflammatory bowel disease. Points from the study as a whole: Immunosuppressive treatments were not uniform, and this may have added variability to patient repertoires. Repertoire likeness was no different across concordant and discordant twins, perhaps owing to restricted power.

Sequenced input: blood. The chain links TRBV3-1 to TRBJ2-5; TCRdb selects TRBD1, and the lack of DNA leaves this call unchecked. This TCR was sampled from a human donor with ulcerative colitis or Crohn's disease, or a healthy co-twin of an affected twin (not recorded which). CDR3 protein: CASSQDLGTGRTQYF.